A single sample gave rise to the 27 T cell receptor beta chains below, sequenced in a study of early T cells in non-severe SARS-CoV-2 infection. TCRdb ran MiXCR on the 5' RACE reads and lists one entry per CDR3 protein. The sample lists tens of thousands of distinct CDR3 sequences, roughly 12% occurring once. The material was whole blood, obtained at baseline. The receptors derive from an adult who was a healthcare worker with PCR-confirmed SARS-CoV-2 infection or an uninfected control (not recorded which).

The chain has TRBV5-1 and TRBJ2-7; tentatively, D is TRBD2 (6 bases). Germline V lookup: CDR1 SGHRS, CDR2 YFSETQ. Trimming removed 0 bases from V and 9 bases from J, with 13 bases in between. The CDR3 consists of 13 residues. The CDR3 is CASSLAPEGLQYF. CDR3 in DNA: TGCGCCAGCAGCTTGGCGCCGGAGGGTTTGCAGTACTTC. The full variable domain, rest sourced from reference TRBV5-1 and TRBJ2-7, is KAGVTQTPRYLIKTRGQQVTLSCSPISGHRSVSWYQQTPGQGLQFLFEYFSETQRNKGNFPGRFSGRQFSNSRSEMNVSTLELGDSALYLCASSLAPEGLQYFGPGTRLTVT.

The CDR3 loop is CASSAKAASDSYEQYF. The DNA for the CDR3 is TGTGCCAGCAGCGCCAAAGCGGCTAGCGACTCCTACGAGCAGTACTTC. The chain combines TRBV11-2 with TRBJ2-7; D possibly corresponds to TRBD2 (6 bases). This CDR3 is 16 amino acids long. V shed 5 bases and J shed 0 bases, with 17 bases lying between them. The V gene's germline CDR1 is SGHAT and CDR2 FQNNGV.

The CDR3 loop is CASSFLAGASDTQYF. DNA of the CDR3: TGCGCCAGCAGCTTTCTAGCGGGAGCATCAGATACGCAGTATTTT. This rearrangement joins TRBV5-1 to TRBJ2-3, with 10 bases that match TRBD2. The CDR3 is 15 amino acids. Germline V CDR1 and CDR2: SGHRS, YFSETQ. V lost 2 bases, J lost 4 bases, and 4 bases stayed unmatched.

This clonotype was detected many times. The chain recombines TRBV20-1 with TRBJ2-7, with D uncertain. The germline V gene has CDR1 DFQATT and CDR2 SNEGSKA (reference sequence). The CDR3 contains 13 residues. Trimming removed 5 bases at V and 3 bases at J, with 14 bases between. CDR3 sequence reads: CSAGRNRLYEQYF. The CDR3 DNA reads TGCAGTGCTGGCAGGAATCGCCTCTACGAGCAGTACTTC.

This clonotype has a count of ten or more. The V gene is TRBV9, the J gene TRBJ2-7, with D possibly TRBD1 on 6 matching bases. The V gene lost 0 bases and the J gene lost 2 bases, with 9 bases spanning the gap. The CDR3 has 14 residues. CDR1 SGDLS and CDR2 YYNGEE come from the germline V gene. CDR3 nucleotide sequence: TGTGCCAGCAGCGTAGGGACAGTCCCCTACGAGCAGTACTTC. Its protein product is CASSVGTVPYEQYF. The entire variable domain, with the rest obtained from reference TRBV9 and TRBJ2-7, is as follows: DSGVTQTPKHLITATGQRVTLRCSPRSGDLSVYWYQQSLDQGLQFLIQYYNGEERAKGNILERFSAQQFPDLHSELNLSSLELGDSALYFCASSVGTVPYEQYFGPGTRLTVT.

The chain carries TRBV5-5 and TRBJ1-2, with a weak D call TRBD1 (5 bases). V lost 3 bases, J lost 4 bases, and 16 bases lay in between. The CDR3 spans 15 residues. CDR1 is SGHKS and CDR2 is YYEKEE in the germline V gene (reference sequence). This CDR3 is CASSWEDTLVYGYTF. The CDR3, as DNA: TGTGCCAGCAGCTGGGAGGACACACTCGTCTATGGCTACACCTTC. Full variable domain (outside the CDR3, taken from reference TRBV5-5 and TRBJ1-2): DAGVTQSPTHLIKTRGQQVTLRCSPISGHKSVSWYQQVLGQGPQFIFQYYEKEERGRGNFPDRFSARQFPNYSSELNVNALLLGDSALYLCASSWEDTLVYGYTFGSGTRLTVV.

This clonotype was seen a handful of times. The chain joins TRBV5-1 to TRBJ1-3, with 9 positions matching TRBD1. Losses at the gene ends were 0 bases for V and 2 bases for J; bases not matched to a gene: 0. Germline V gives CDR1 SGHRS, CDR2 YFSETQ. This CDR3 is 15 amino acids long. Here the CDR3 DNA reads TGCGCCAGCAGCTTGGGGACAGGGGCTGGAAACACCATATATTTT. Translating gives CASSLGTGAGNTIYF.

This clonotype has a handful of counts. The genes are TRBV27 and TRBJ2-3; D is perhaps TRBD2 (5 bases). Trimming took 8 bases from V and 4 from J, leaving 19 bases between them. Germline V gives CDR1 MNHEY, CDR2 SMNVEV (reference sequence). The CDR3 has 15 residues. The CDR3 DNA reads TGTGCCAGCGCGAGTGCTGGAGGTTGGGCAGATACGCAGTATTTT. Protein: CASASAGGWADTQYF.

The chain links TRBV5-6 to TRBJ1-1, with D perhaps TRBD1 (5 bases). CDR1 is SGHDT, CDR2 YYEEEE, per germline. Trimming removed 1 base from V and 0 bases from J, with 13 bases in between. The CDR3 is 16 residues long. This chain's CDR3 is CASSLRGSYMNTEAFF. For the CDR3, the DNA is TGTGCCAGCAGCTTGCGGGGGTCGTATATGAACACTGAAGCTTTCTTT.

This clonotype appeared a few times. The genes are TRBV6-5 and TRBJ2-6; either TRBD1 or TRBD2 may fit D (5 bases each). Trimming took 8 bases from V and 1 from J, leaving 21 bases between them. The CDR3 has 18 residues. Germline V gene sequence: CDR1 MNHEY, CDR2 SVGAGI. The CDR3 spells CASGPSGTRPSGANVLTF. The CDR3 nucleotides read TGTGCCAGCGGCCCTTCCGGGACGCGCCCTTCTGGGGCCAACGTCCTGACTTTC.

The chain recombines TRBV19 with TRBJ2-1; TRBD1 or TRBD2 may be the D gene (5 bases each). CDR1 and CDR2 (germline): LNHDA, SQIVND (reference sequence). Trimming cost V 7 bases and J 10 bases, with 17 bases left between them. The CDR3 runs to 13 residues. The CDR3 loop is CASTRGRGGEQFF. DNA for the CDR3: TGTGCCAGTACCCGCGGTAGGGGCGGGGAGCAGTTCTTC.

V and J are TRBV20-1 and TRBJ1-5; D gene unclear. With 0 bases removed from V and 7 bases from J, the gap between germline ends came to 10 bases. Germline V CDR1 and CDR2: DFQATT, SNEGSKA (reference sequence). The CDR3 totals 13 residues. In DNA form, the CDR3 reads TGCAGTGCTAGAGATCCGGAGCGGCAGCCCCAGCATTTT. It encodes CSARDPERQPQHF.

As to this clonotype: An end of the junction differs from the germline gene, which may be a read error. The DNA for the CDR3 is TGTGTCTGGGGGACAGGCTATGGCTACACCTTC. This translates into CVWGTGYGYTF. The chain recombines TRBV30 with TRBJ1-2, with 8 positions matching TRBD1. CDR1 and CDR2 from the germline V gene are GTSNPN and SVGIG (reference sequence). This CDR3 has 11 residues.

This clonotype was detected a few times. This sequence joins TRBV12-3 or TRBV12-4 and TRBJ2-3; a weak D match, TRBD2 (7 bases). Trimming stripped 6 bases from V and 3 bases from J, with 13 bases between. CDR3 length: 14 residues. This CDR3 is CASRRRGTTDTQYF. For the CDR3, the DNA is TGTGCCAGCAGGCGGCGGGGGACAACAGATACGCAGTATTTT.

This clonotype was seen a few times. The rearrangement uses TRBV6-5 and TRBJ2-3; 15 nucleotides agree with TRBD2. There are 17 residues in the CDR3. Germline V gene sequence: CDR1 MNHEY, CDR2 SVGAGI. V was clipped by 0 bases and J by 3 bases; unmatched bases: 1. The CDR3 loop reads CASSYSGLAGGTDTQYF. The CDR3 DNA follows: TGTGCCAGCAGTTACTCGGGACTAGCGGGAGGAACAGATACGCAGTATTTT.

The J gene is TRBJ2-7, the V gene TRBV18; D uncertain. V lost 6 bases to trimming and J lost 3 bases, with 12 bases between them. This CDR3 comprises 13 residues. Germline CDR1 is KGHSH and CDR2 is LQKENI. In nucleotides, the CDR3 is TGTGCCAGCTCGGGTGGTATGGACTACGAGCAGTACTTC. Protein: CASSGGMDYEQYF.

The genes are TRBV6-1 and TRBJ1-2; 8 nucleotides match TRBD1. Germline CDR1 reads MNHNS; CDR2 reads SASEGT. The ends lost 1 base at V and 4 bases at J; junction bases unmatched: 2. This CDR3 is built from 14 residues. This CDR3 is CASSEGQGPYGYTF. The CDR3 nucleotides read TGTGCCAGCAGTGAAGGACAGGGGCCCTATGGCTACACCTTC.

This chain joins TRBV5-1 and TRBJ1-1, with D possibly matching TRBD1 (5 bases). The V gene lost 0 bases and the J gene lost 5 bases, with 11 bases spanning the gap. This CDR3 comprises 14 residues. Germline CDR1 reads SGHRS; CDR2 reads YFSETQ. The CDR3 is CASSLATAPTEAFF. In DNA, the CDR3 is TGCGCCAGCAGCTTGGCGACAGCACCAACTGAAGCTTTCTTT.

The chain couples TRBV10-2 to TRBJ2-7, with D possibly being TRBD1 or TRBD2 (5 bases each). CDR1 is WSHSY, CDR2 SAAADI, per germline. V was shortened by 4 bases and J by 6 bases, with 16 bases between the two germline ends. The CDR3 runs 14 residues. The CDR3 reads CASSGGPRMGEQYF. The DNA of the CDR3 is TGCGCCAGCAGTGGGGGACCACGAATGGGCGAGCAGTACTTC.

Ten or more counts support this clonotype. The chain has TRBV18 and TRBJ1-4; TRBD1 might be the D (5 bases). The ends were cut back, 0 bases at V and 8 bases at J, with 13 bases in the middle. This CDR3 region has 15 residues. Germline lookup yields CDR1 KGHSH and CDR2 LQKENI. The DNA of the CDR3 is TGTGCCAGCTCACCACCGGAAGGGACTCGAGAAAAACTGTTTTTT. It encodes CASSPPEGTREKLFF.

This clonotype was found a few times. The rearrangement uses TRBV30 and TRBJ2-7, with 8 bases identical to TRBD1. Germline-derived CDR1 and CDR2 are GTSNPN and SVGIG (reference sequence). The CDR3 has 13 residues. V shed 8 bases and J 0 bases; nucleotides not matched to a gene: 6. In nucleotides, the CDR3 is TGTGCCCGACAGGGGAAGAGCTCCTACGAGCAGTACTTC. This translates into CARQGKSSYEQYF.

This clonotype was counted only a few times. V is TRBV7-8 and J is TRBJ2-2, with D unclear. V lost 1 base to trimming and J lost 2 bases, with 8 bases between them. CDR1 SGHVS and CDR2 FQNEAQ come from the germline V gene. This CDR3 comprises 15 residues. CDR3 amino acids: CASSLVHVNTGELFF. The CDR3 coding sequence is TGTGCCAGCAGCTTAGTCCACGTCAACACCGGGGAGCTGTTTTTT.

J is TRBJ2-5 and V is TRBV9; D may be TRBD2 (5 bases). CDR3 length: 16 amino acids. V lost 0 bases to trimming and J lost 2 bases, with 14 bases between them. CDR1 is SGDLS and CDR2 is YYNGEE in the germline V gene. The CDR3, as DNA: TGTGCCAGCAGCGTAGGGGCAGGAAGGACTCAAGAGACCCAGTACTTC. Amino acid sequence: CASSVGAGRTQETQYF.

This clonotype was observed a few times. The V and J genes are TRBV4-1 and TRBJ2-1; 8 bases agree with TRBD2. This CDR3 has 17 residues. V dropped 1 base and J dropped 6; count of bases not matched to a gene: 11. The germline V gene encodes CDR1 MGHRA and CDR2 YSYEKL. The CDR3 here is CASSQVMTGGPLNEQFF. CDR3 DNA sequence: TGCGCCAGCAGCCAAGTAATGACGGGGGGGCCTCTCAATGAGCAGTTCTTC.

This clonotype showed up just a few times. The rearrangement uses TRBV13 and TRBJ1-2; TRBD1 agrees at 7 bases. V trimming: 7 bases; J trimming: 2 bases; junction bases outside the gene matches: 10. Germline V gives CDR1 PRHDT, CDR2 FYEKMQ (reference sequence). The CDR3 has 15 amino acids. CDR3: CASTKSRGSNYGYTF. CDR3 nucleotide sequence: TGTGCCAGCACCAAGAGCAGGGGGTCAAACTATGGCTACACCTTC.

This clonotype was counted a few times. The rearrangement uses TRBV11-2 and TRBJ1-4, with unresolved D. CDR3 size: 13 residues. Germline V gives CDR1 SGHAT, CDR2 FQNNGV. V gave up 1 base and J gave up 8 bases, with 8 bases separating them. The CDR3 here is CASSLGTGEKLFF. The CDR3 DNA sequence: TGTGCCAGCAGCTTAGGGACGGGGGAAAAACTGTTTTTT.

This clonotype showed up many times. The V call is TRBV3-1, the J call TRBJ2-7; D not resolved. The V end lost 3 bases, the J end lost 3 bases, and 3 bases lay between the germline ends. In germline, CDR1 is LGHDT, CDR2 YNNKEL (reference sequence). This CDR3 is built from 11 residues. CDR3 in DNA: TGTGCCAGCAGCCAGGACTACGAGCAGTACTTC. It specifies CASSQDYEQYF.